This T cell receptor (beta chain) emerged from a study of CD8 T cells in ankylosing spondylitis. Study-wide points: About 8 highly homologous variants made up a TCR beta motif, and this motif appeared characteristic of ankylosing spondylitis blood.

TCRdb used MiXCR to reprocess the 5' RACE reads, holding one entry per CDR3 protein. The sample lists 750,000 to 850,000 distinct CDR3 sequences; 12% were seen once. Turning to this clonotype: The antigen remains unidentified. One end of the junction is discordant with germline, which a read error may explain.

The CDR3 sequence is 14 residues long. Germline-derived CDR1 and CDR2 are SQVTM and ANQGSEA. The chain has TRBV29-1 and TRBJ2-3; D not resolved. The sample comprised blood, either unsorted or a sorted T cell fraction (not recorded which). The TCR originated in a male donor with ankylosing spondylitis. The CDR3 DNA reads TGCAGCGTCGAAGGGCGTGGGGACACAGATACGCAGTATTTT. Amino acids: CSVEGRGDTDTQYF.